This T cell receptor beta chain was sequenced for a study of early T cells in non-severe SARS-CoV-2 infection. Across the whole study: Sequencing was performed on bulk RNA from unsorted whole blood, leaving chains unpaired.

General study results and limits: CD4 and private specificities were missed by VDJdb matching, which favored anti-spike CD8 responses.

TCRdb re-derived calls from the 5' RACE reads in MiXCR, one entry per CDR3 protein. The data hold tens of thousands of distinct CDR3 sequences, with about 5.6% observed a single time. The CDR3 has 15 amino acids. CDR1 is SGHNT, CDR2 YYREEE, per germline (reference sequence). With V trimmed by 5 bases and J by 3 bases, 7 bases remained unmatched. On this clonotype: Antigen unknown.

The receptor was derived from an adult who was a healthcare worker with PCR-confirmed SARS-CoV-2 infection or an uninfected control (not recorded which). Material for sequencing was whole blood. This rearrangement joins TRBV5-4 to TRBJ2-7; 11 positions match TRBD2. The CDR3 bases are TGTGCCAGCAGATGGACTAGCGGGCCATTCTACGAGCAGTACTTC. Its translation is CASRWTSGPFYEQYF.